This T cell receptor (beta chain) is drawn from a study of glioma-infiltrating T cells. As for the study in general: Blood libraries targeted about 4.5- to 11-fold coverage of 1 million or so T cells.

The CDR3 has 16 residues. V dropped 5 bases and J dropped 4 bases, with 19 bases sitting between them. Germline CDR1 SGHTA, CDR2 FQGTGA. Study-wide findings and caveats: Gliomas, especially low-grade, showed above-expected tissue-blood divergence; non-neoplastic patients showed below.

Amplification of TCR alpha and beta CDR3 regions from RNA used iRepertoire nested multiplex PCR. TCRdb re-analysed the multiplex PCR reads in MiXCR, keeping a single row per CDR3 protein. The table lists 300,000 to 400,000 distinct CDR3 sequences, around 45% of them singletons, with about 12% in the top ten. As to this clonotype: As yet, its antigen is unknown.

The sample comprised glioma tissue, nonneoplastic brain tissue, or PBMCs (not recorded which). J is TRBJ2-3 and V is TRBV7-3; D is ambiguous. This receptor was taken from a human donor with low-grade glioma or glioblastoma, undergoing nonglioma brain surgery, or in good health (not recorded which). The CDR3 sequence: CASSRTTPSWADTQYF. CDR3 coding DNA: TGTGCCAGCAGCCGTACGACTCCGTCGTGGGCAGATACGCAGTATTTT.